Following are 32 T cell receptor beta chains from one sample sequenced in a study of blood T cell repertoires in COVID-19. Clones were read by immunoSEQ multiplex PCR, and TCRdb kept only the in-frame ones, dropping some. The table shows about 260,000 clones, with 80% to 95% occurring only once. Sequencing was carried out using PBMCs or T cells enriched from blood (not recorded which). The receptor set was obtained from a man between 35 and 55 years old who had been exposed to COVID-19.

The rearrangement links TRBV27 to TRBJ2-7; D might be TRBD1 (6 bases). The CDR3 consists of 15 residues. V was cut by 4 bases and J by 1 base, with 14 bases left in between. CDR1 is MNHEY and CDR2 is SMNVEV in the germline V gene (reference sequence). The CDR3 coding sequence is TGTGCCAGCAGTTCGGCAGGGGCCGAGTCCTACGAGCAGTACTTC. The encoded protein is CASSSAGAESYEQYF.

This rearrangement joins TRBV6-5 to TRBJ1-2, with D possibly TRBD1 on 5 matching bases. This CDR3 has 15 amino acids. Germline CDR1 MNHEY, CDR2 SVGAGI. V lost 2 bases and J lost 2, with 12 bases in between. For the CDR3, the DNA is TGTGCCAGCAGTTACGACGTTAGACAGAACTATGGCTACACCTTC. It is translated as CASSYDVRQNYGYTF.

The V and J genes are TRBV19 and TRBJ1-3; the match to TRBD1 covers 7 bases. Germline CDR1 reads LNHDA; CDR2 reads SQIVND (reference sequence). The CDR3 spans 16 residues. The V and J ends lost 3 bases and 0 bases, in that order; junction bases with no gene match: 5. Here the CDR3 reads CASSMDRPISGNTIYF. As DNA, the CDR3 is TGTGCCAGTAGTATGGACAGGCCCATCTCTGGAAACACCATATATTTT. Supplemented by reference TRBV19 and TRBJ1-3, the full variable domain reads DGGITQSPKYLFRKEGQNVTLSCEQNLNHDAMYWYRQDPGQGLRLIYYSQIVNDFQKGDIAEGYSVSREKKESFPLTVTSAQKNPTAFYLCASSMDRPISGNTIYFGEGSWLTVV.

The V call is TRBV19, the J call TRBJ1-6; 7 bases match TRBD1. This CDR3 comprises 13 residues. Germline V gene sequence: CDR1 LNHDA, CDR2 SQIVND (reference sequence). The junction had 12 bases not matched to a gene; V was cut back by 9 bases and J by 13 bases. The CDR3 region is CASSDRYNPPLHF. Here the CDR3 DNA reads TGTGCCAGCTCGGACAGGTACAACCCGCCCCTCCACTTT.

The chain combines TRBV28 with TRBJ1-2; TRBD1 matches at 8 bases. With V trimmed by 6 bases and J by 4 bases, 4 bases remained unmatched. The germline V gene encodes CDR1 MDHEN and CDR2 SYDVKM. This CDR3 has 13 amino acids. CDR3 residues: CASRATGGYGYTF. The CDR3 DNA sequence: TGTGCCAGCAGGGCAACAGGGGGCTATGGCTACACCTTC.

The chain is built from TRBV3-1 (or the pseudogene TRBV3-2) and TRBJ1-1; D uncertain. Germline values: CDR1 LGHDT, CDR2 YNNKEL (reference sequence). Trimming removed 3 bases at V and 4 bases at J, with 18 bases between. The CDR3 totals 16 residues. The DNA for the CDR3 is TGTGCCAGCAGCCACCGATCGGGAGGGCGTGGCACTGAAGCTTTCTTT. It codes for CASSHRSGGRGTEAFF.

J is TRBJ2-5 and V is TRBV12-3 or TRBV12-4; TRBD1 matches 8 bases. The length of the CDR3 is 12 residues. V lost 6 bases, J lost 4 bases, and 1 base stayed unmatched. The CDR3 DNA sequence: TGTGCCAGCAGCCAGGGGGCAGAGACCCAGTACTTC. Its translation: CASSQGAETQYF.

This chain links TRBV12-3 or TRBV12-4 with TRBJ1-1, with D possibly being TRBD1 (5 bases). Trimming took off 5 bases at V and 4 bases at J, with 11 bases between the two ends. The CDR3 has 13 amino acids. CDR3 nucleotide sequence: TGTGCCAGCAGTCGGGGGAGGATCACTGAAGCTTTCTTT. Amino acid sequence: CASSRGRITEAFF.

This chain links TRBV9 with TRBJ2-3, with TRBD2 identical over 13 bases. V was pared by 4 bases and J by 6 bases, with 5 bases of the junction left unmatched. Germline V gene data show CDR1 as SGDLS and CDR2 as YYNGEE. The CDR3 covers 15 residues. The CDR3 loop reads CASSLGLAGQDTQYF. CDR3 nucleotides: TGTGCCAGCAGCTTGGGACTAGCGGGACAGGATACGCAGTATTTT.

The gene calls are TRBV15 and TRBJ2-2, with D unclear. The V gene's germline CDR1 is LNHNV and CDR2 YYDKDF (reference sequence). With 3 bases removed from V and 3 bases from J, the gap between germline ends came to 8 bases. CDR3 length: 14 residues. For the CDR3, the DNA is TGTGCCACCAGCAGGCTAACAGACACCGGGGAGCTGTTTTTT. The encoded protein is CATSRLTDTGELFF.

This chain uses TRBV5-1 with TRBJ2-2, with D tentatively TRBD2 (7 bases). There are 15 residues in the CDR3. Deletions cut 4 bases from V and 10 bases from J, with 20 bases between. Germline CDR1 is SGHRS and CDR2 is YFSETQ. In DNA, the CDR3 is TGCGCCAGCAGCACCACGGGGGGCAGGGGCGCGGAGCTGTTTTTT. As protein: CASSTTGGRGAELFF.

This chain uses TRBV2 with TRBJ2-7; 7 bases are shared with TRBD1. V gave up 4 bases and J gave up 3 bases; unmatched junction bases: 6. The V gene's germline CDR1 is SNHLY and CDR2 FYNNEI. The CDR3 has 14 amino acids. The CDR3 here is CASSAMGQSYEQYF. DNA of the CDR3: TGTGCCAGCAGTGCTATGGGACAGAGCTACGAGCAGTACTTC.

The chain uses TRBV6-2 or TRBV6-3 and TRBJ1-5; D is undetermined. Germline-derived CDR1 and CDR2 are MNHEY and SVGEGT. V was shortened by 5 bases and J by 0 bases, with 11 bases between the two germline ends. This CDR3 comprises 15 residues. CDR3 protein: CASSELSYSNQPQHF. The CDR3 nucleotides are TGTGCCAGCAGTGAGCTGAGCTATAGCAATCAGCCCCAGCATTTT.

The chain recombines TRBV5-1 with TRBJ1-2; no reliable D call. The CDR3 consists of 14 residues. V was shortened by 0 bases and J by 8 bases, with 14 bases between the two germline ends. The germline CDR1 and CDR2 sequences are SGHRS and YFSETQ. The CDR3 spells CASSLETYGGGYTF. The CDR3 DNA follows: TGCGCCAGCAGCTTGGAGACCTACGGCGGAGGCTACACCTTC.

The chain recombines TRBV4-1 with TRBJ1-2, with TRBD1 matching 8 bases. There are 19 residues in the CDR3. Germline CDR1 reads MGHRA; CDR2 reads YSYEKL. V was pared by 0 bases and J by 0 bases, with 12 bases of the junction left unmatched. CDR3 DNA: TGCGCCAGCAGCCAAGACAGGGGGCGCATTCTAAAAACTAACTATGGCTACACCTTC. This gives the protein CASSQDRGRILKTNYGYTF.

This sequence joins TRBV6-5 and TRBJ2-1, with TRBD2 matching over 11 bases. The junction had 2 bases not matched to a gene; V was cut back by 3 bases and J by 4 bases. From germline, CDR1 is MNHEY and CDR2 SVGAGI. The CDR3 runs to 15 residues. CDR3 bases: TGTGCCAGCAGTTATCTAGCGGGGGGATACAATGAGCAGTTCTTC. The encoded protein is CASSYLAGGYNEQFF.

This sequence joins TRBV30 and TRBJ2-2, with D uncertain. The CDR3 consists of 14 residues. CDR1 and CDR2 (germline): GTSNPN, SVGIG (reference sequence). The V end lost 6 bases, the J end lost 5 bases, and 16 bases lay between the germline ends. The CDR3 protein is CACRENRRTGELFF. The CDR3, as DNA: TGTGCCTGTAGAGAGAATCGAAGAACCGGGGAGCTGTTTTTT. Using reference TRBV30 and TRBJ2-2 for the parts outside the CDR3, the full variable domain is SQTIHQWPATLVQPVGSPLSLECTVEGTSNPNLYWYRQAAGRGLQLLFYSVGIGQISSEVPQNLSASRPQDRQFILSSKKLLLSDSGFYLCACRENRRTGELFFGEGSRLTVL.

The rearrangement uses TRBV5-4 and TRBJ1-1, with D possibly matching TRBD1 (6 bases). Per the germline V gene, CDR1 is SGHNT and CDR2 is YYREEE (reference sequence). V was cut by 1 base and J by 1 base, with 8 bases left in between. The CDR3 has 14 amino acids. Written as DNA, the CDR3 is TGTGCCAGCAGCTTGACAGGGAGGAACACTGAAGCTTTCTTT. Translation gives CASSLTGRNTEAFF.

This chain connects TRBV6-5 to TRBJ1-1; 8 bases match TRBD1. Germline loops: CDR1 MNHEY, CDR2 SVGAGI. The trim removed 1 base at V and 5 bases at J, leaving 6 bases unmatched. The CDR3 loop spans 15 amino acids. CDR3 residues: CASSYYRGGKTEAFF. The CDR3 DNA is TGTGCCAGCAGTTACTACAGGGGGGGAAAGACTGAAGCTTTCTTT.

The V and J genes are TRBV5-4 and TRBJ2-1; no definite D call. This CDR3 region has 13 residues. Germline V gives CDR1 SGHNT, CDR2 YYREEE (reference sequence). V was trimmed by 3 bases and J by 6 bases, leaving 10 bases between them. CDR3 amino acids: CASSSSGVNEQFF. For the CDR3, the DNA is TGTGCCAGCAGCTCGTCGGGTGTCAATGAGCAGTTCTTC. Variable domain in full (rest from reference TRBV5-4 and TRBJ2-1): ETGVTQSPTHLIKTRGQQVTLRCSSQSGHNTVSWYQQALGQGPQFIFQYYREEENGRGNFPPRFSGLQFPNYSSELNVNALELDDSALYLCASSSSGVNEQFFGPGTRLTVL.

Of note for this clone: This sample also contains other DNA sequences that code for the same CDR3. The V and J genes are TRBV19 and TRBJ1-1, with D uncertain. CDR3 length: 13 residues. V was cut by 5 bases and J by 0 bases, with 7 bases left in between. CDR1 LNHDA and CDR2 SQIVND come from the germline V gene (reference sequence). CDR3 amino acids: CASSLSLNTEAFF. The CDR3 nucleotides read TGTGCCAGTAGTTTATCTCTGAACACTGAAGCTTTCTTT. The whole variable domain, filled in from reference TRBV19 and TRBJ1-1, reads DGGITQSPKYLFRKEGQNVTLSCEQNLNHDAMYWYRQDPGQGLRLIYYSQIVNDFQKGDIAEGYSVSREKKESFPLTVTSAQKNPTAFYLCASSLSLNTEAFFGQGTRLTVV.

The J gene is TRBJ1-1, the V gene TRBV18, with a tentative D call TRBD1 (5 bases). The germline V gene has CDR1 KGHSH and CDR2 LQKENI. The CDR3 is 12 amino acids. With 4 bases removed from V and 7 bases from J, the gap between germline ends came to 10 bases. CDR3 loop: CASSRQGDEAFF. The CDR3 region has the DNA TGTGCCAGCTCACGTCAGGGTGATGAAGCTTTCTTT.

V is TRBV3-1 (or the pseudogene TRBV3-2) and J is TRBJ2-7; TRBD2 matches at 11 bases. V lost 2 bases to trimming and J lost 2 bases; unmatched junction nucleotides: 2. The CDR3 consists of 15 residues. CDR1 LGHDT and CDR2 YNNKEL come from the germline V gene (reference sequence). The CDR3 spells CASSQPGLAAYEQYF. The CDR3 coding sequence is TGTGCCAGCAGCCAACCGGGACTAGCGGCCTACGAGCAGTACTTC.

This clone came up once. This sequence joins TRBV5-1 and TRBJ2-5; 7 bases line up with TRBD1. CDR3 length: 15 amino acids. The V segment lost 1 base and the J segment 2 bases; nucleotides outside the gene matches: 5. Looked up from germline, CDR1 is SGHRS and CDR2 is YFSETQ. The DNA of the CDR3 is TGCGCCAGCAGCTTGCGTCAGGGGGATCAAGAGACCCAGTACTTC. This encodes CASSLRQGDQETQYF.

The chain employs TRBV18 and TRBJ1-4; D not resolved. The germline V gene encodes CDR1 KGHSH and CDR2 LQKENI. The CDR3 runs 12 residues. V dropped 4 bases and J dropped 3 bases, with 3 bases sitting between them. DNA for the CDR3: TGTGCCAGCTCACGAGCTAATGAAAAACTGTTTTTT. Translation gives CASSRANEKLFF.

V gene TRBV5-5 combines with J gene TRBJ1-2; D gene uncertain. The CDR3 is 13 residues long. Germline V lookup: CDR1 SGHKS, CDR2 YYEKEE (reference sequence). V was clipped by 2 bases and J by 11 bases, with 16 bases between them. The CDR3 bases are TGTGCCAGCAGCTTTCGGCCCAGGCGAGGGTACACCTTC. This sequence encodes CASSFRPRRGYTF.

The chain is built from TRBV5-4 and TRBJ2-7; 14 bases line up with TRBD2. Germline V CDR1 and CDR2: SGHNT, YYREEE (reference sequence). The CDR3 is made up of 17 amino acids. V dropped 0 bases and J dropped 4; count of bases not matched to a gene: 6. The CDR3 DNA reads as TGTGCCAGCAGCTTGGGGGGACTAGCGGGAGAAGAGTACGAGCAGTACTTC. Translation gives CASSLGGLAGEEYEQYF.

The chain links TRBV11-1 to TRBJ2-3; no reliable D call. V shed 0 bases and J shed 4 bases, with 5 bases lying between them. The germline V gene has CDR1 SGHAT and CDR2 FQDESV (reference sequence). This CDR3 contains 13 residues. CDR3 loop: CASSLAGADTQYF. The CDR3 DNA follows: TGTGCCAGCAGCTTAGCTGGAGCAGATACGCAGTATTTT.

The rearrangement joins TRBV2 to TRBJ1-2, with 10 bases that match TRBD1. The germline V gene encodes CDR1 SNHLY and CDR2 FYNNEI. This CDR3 has 14 residues. The trim removed 5 bases at V and 4 bases at J, leaving 4 bases unmatched. This CDR3 reads CASSQDRGSYGYTF. The CDR3 DNA is TGTGCCAGCAGTCAGGACAGGGGGAGCTATGGCTACACCTTC. The full variable domain, with the rest looked up from reference TRBV2 and TRBJ1-2, is EPEVTQTPSHQVTQMGQEVILRCVPISNHLYFYWYRQILGQKVEFLVSFYNNEISEKSEIFDDQFSVERPDGSNFTLKIRSTKLEDSAMYFCASSQDRGSYGYTFGSGTRLTVV.

The rearrangement joins TRBV6-6 to TRBJ1-2; TRBD1 matches at 7 bases. The V segment lost 5 bases and the J segment 7 bases; nucleotides outside the gene matches: 4. In germline, CDR1 is MNHNY, CDR2 SVGAGI (reference sequence). The CDR3 contains 12 residues. This CDR3 is CASSPDRVGYTF. In DNA form, the CDR3 reads TGTGCCAGCAGTCCCGACAGGGTTGGCTACACCTTC.

The chain is built from TRBV5-1 and TRBJ2-1; 10 nucleotides align to TRBD2. This CDR3 has 17 residues. The V gene end was trimmed by 7 bases and the J gene end by 4 bases; junction bases not matched to a gene: 14. The V gene's germline CDR1 is SGHRS and CDR2 YFSETQ. CDR3 loop: CASRSTSGTALYNEQFF. Written as DNA, the CDR3 is TGCGCCAGCCGTAGTACTAGCGGGACCGCTTTGTACAATGAGCAGTTCTTC.

The CDR3 spells CASSPSGGETDTQYF. CDR3 coding DNA: TGTGCCAGCAGCCCATCAGGGGGCGAAACAGATACGCAGTATTTT. The chain uses TRBV7-2 and TRBJ2-3; 8 bases match TRBD1. There are 15 residues in the CDR3. Germline V gives CDR1 SGHTA, CDR2 FQGNSA. V lost 5 bases to trimming and J lost 3 bases; unmatched junction nucleotides: 7.